Below, 2 T cell receptor beta chains from the same sample are listed, as sequenced in a study of blood T cell repertoires in COVID-19. Produced via immunoSEQ multiplex PCR; TCRdb's table is partial and in-frame only. Altogether 53,000 or so clones are present, about 76% being singletons, with the ten largest covering around 43%. Sequencing input: peripheral blood. The receptors shown here come from a man aged 65-85 years with active or convalescent COVID-19.

This CDR3 reads CASSQRAGDAGYTF. DNA of the CDR3: TGTGCCAGCAGCCAGAGGGCAGGGGACGCTGGCTACACCTTC. This chain uses TRBV7-6 with TRBJ1-2; maybe TRBD1 (6 bases). V lost 5 bases to trimming and J lost 7 bases, with 17 bases between them. This CDR3 is 14 amino acids long. Looked up from germline, CDR1 is SGHVS and CDR2 is FNYEAQ.

The chain has TRBV9 and TRBJ2-7, with 8 bases identical to TRBD2. J lost 1 base, V lost 3 bases, and 9 bases had no gene match. CDR3 length: 16 amino acids. Germline CDR1 SGDLS, CDR2 YYNGEE. The CDR3 bases are TGTGCCAGCAGCGAGGGAGCGGGGGCTGAGTCCTACGAGCAGTACTTC. Its translation is CASSEGAGAESYEQYF.